The present TCR beta chain was sequenced within a study of blood T cell repertoires in COVID-19. On the study more broadly: PBMCs, B-cell-depleted T cells, or T cells provided the cDNA or gDNA that made up the material.

The CDR3 extends over 15 amino acids. From germline, CDR1 is LNHDA and CDR2 SQIVND (reference sequence). V lost 7 bases, J lost 5 bases, and 11 bases stayed unmatched. This clone was counted between two and nine times. Participant-given clinical history determined each cohort assignment. Original methodology: Estimation of nucleated cell counts was performed using reference gene primer amplification. Profiling relied on immunoSEQ multiplex PCR, and the TCRdb table lists in-frame clones only, not all of them. That table gives V, J and clone size, and the DNA gave D and trimming. The sample records some 320,000 clones, around 85% being singletons.

Sequenced: PBMCs or T cells enriched from blood (not recorded which). The source is a woman under 40 who had been exposed to COVID-19. The chain recombines TRBV19 with TRBJ2-5; TRBD2 matches at 9 bases. The CDR3 sequence is CASTPGTSLRETQYF. In DNA form, the CDR3 reads TGTGCCAGTACCCCCGGGACTAGCCTTAGGGAGACCCAGTACTTC.